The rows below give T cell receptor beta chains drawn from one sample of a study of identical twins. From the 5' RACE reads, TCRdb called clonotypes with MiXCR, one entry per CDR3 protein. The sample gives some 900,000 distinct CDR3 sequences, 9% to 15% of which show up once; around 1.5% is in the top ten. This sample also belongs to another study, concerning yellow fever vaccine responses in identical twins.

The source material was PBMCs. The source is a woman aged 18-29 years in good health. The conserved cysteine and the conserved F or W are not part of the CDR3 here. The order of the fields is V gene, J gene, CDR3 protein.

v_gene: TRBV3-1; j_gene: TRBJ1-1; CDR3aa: ASSHGQKMNTEAF
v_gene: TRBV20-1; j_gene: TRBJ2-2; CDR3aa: SASFPGTGLHKVVTGELF
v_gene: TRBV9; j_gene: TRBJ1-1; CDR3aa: ASSPYSAEAF
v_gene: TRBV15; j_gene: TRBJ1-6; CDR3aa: ATSRSSGTAYNSPLH
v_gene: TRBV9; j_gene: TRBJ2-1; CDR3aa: ASSKNPRLAGGPNEQF
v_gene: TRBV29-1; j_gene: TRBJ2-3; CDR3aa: SVRVTAGLSTDTQY
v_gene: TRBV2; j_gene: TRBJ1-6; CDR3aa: ASSEVMDSSYNSPLH
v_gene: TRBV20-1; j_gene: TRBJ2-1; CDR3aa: SARDPSGDGYEQF
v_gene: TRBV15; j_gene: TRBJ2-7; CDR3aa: ATSRSEQGAQY
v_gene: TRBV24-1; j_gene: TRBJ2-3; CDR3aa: ATSDFRPAGGVDTQY
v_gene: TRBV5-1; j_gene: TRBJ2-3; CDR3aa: ASSYWDRPHTDTQY
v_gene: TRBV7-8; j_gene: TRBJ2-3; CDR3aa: ASSLGYKRGFRTDTQY
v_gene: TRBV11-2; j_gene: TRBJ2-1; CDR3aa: ASSLVGTGFRHEQF
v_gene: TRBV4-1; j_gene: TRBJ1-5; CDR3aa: ASSHRLGGDQPQH
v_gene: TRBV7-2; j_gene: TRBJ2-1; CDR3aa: ASSPPAGGPNEQF
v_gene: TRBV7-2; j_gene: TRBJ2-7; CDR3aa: ASSSPEGYEQY
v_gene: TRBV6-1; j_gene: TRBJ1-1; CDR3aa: ASGKMGPPNTEAF
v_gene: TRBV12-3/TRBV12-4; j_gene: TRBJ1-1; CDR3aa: ASSLVIGQLNTEAF
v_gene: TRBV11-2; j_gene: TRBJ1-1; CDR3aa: ASSLVGSYTEAF
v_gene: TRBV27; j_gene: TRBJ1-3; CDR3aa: AWRTSGNTIY
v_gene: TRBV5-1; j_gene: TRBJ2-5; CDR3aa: ASQGRGPQETQY
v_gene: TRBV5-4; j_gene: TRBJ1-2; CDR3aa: ASSPGVTAQINYGYT
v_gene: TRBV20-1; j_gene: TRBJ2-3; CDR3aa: SATDRDSNTDTQY
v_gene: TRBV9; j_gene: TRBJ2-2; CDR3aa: ASSVDGGKTGELF
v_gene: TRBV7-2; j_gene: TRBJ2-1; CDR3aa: ASSLNLAGGGAGSSYNEQF
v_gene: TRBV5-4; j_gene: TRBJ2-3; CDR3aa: ASSSGTSGRYTQY
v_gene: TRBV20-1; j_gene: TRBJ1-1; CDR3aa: SAQNAGGWGRAEAF
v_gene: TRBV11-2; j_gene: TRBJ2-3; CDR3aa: ASGGDTYTDTQY
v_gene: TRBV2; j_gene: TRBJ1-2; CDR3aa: ASRGQSYGYT
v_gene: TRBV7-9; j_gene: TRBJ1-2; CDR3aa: ASSTSGTDYGYT
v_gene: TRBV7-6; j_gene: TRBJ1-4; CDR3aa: ASSRDTGTTNEKLF
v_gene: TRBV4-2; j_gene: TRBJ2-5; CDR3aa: ASSQLAAQETQY
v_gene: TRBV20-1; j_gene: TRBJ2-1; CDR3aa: SARAQTSGSIYEQF